The entry below gives a single TCR beta chain sequence along with its context. The data derive from a study of OX40 agonist ivuxolimab in advanced cancers. Repertoires were generated with immunoSEQ multiplex PCR, while TCRdb's copy carries only in-frame clones and drops some. The sample carries some 39,000 clones, approximately 80% recorded once. V was clipped by 1 base and J by 5 bases, with 9 bases between them. This CDR3 comprises 13 residues. Germline V lookup: CDR1 SEHNR, CDR2 FQNEAQ (reference sequence). This TCR came from an adult with an advanced solid tumor such as melanoma, head and neck, liver or kidney cancer. Source: CD4+ or CD8+ T cells sorted from blood, taken in a trial of the OX40 agonist ivuxolimab. The chain has TRBV7-9 and TRBJ2-7; the D is unclear. In nucleotides, the CDR3 is TGTGCCAGCAGCTTAGGTGTTAGTGACGAGCAGTACTTC. It specifies CASSLGVSDEQYF.